This T cell receptor (beta chain) stems from a study of T cell changes during pregnancy in multiple sclerosis. This clone was seen a single time. Assay: immunoSEQ multiplex PCR; the TCRdb copy retains only in-frame clones and omits some. The table lists tens of thousands of clones, approximately 92% of them singletons. Germline V CDR1 and CDR2: LNHDA, SQIVND (reference sequence). The V segment lost 3 bases and the J segment 2 bases; nucleotides outside the gene matches: 4. The CDR3 length is 15 residues. The sample in question was CD4+ T cells from peripheral blood mononuclear cells, obtained in the third trimester of pregnancy. The V call is TRBV19, the J call TRBJ2-7, with 10 bases fitting TRBD1. This clonotype originated in a female donor with multiple sclerosis, enrolled in a pregnancy study. The DNA of the CDR3 is TGTGCCAGTAGTATCAGTGGACAGGGGGCCTACGAGCAGTACTTC. Translation gives CASSISGQGAYEQYF. Looking up the rest from reference TRBV19 and TRBJ2-7 gives the full variable domain: DGGITQSPKYLFRKEGQNVTLSCEQNLNHDAMYWYRQDPGQGLRLIYYSQIVNDFQKGDIAEGYSVSREKKESFPLTVTSAQKNPTAFYLCASSISGQGAYEQYFGPGTRLTVT.